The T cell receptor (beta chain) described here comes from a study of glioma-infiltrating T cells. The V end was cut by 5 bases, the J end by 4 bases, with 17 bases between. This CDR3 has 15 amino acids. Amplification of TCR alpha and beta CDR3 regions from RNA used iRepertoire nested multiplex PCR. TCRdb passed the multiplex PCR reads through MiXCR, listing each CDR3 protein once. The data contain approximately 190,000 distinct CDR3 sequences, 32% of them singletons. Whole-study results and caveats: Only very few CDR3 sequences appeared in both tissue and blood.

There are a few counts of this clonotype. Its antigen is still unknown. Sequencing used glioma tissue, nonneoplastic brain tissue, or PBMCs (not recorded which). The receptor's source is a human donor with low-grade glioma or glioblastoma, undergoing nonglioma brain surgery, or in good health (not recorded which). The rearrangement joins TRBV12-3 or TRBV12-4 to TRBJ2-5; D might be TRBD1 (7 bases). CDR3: CASSPRQGGGETQYF. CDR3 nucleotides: TGTGCCAGCAGTCCACGACAGGGAGGTGGAGAGACCCAGTACTTC.